The 3 T cell receptor beta chains given below trace back to one sample, sequenced in a study of tumor-infiltrating lymphocytes in localized non-small cell lung cancer. The table came from immunoSEQ multiplex PCR; TCRdb's copy has only in-frame clones and leaves some out. The table shows about 16,000 clones, with approximately 70% occurring only once. The sample was lung tumor tissue. Every receptor here comes from a human donor with non-small cell lung cancer.

This chain links TRBV4-3 with TRBJ1-6; TRBD1 is a possible D gene (6 bases). The germline V gene has CDR1 LGHNA and CDR2 YSLEER. Trimming took 0 bases from V and 6 from J, leaving 9 bases between them. This CDR3 comprises 15 residues. The CDR3 loop reads CASSQEDRVNSPLHF. For the CDR3, the DNA is TGCGCCAGCAGCCAAGAGGACAGAGTTAATTCACCCCTCCACTTT.

The chain carries TRBV9 and TRBJ2-1, with TRBD2 as a possible D gene (6 bases). The CDR3 has 16 amino acids. The germline gives CDR1 SGDLS, CDR2 YYNGEE. The ends were cut back, 3 bases at V and 2 bases at J, with 15 bases in the middle. The CDR3 region has the DNA TGTGCCAGCAGCGCCAGACTTGGCGGGACCTACAATGAGCAGTTCTTC. It codes for CASSARLGGTYNEQFF.

The count of this clone is one. The rearrangement links TRBV4-3 to TRBJ1-2; TRBD1 might be the D (5 bases). Germline CDR1 LGHNA, CDR2 YSLEER. The CDR3 sequence is 16 residues long. V was shortened by 3 bases and J by 8 bases, with 22 bases between the two germline ends. The CDR3 loop reads CASSHGSSQGNQGYTF. CDR3 DNA: TGCGCCAGCAGCCACGGATCGAGCCAGGGTAATCAAGGCTACACCTTC.